These 14 T cell receptor beta chains came from one sample sequenced in a study of cytomegalovirus exposure and HLA in healthy donors. PCR used 60 Vbeta primers and 13 Jbeta primers. Here immunoSEQ multiplex PCR was the method, and the copy in TCRdb shows in-frame clones only, minus some. The table shows 90,000 to 150,000 clones, with over 70% occurring only once. Sequenced sample: PBMCs. All receptors come from a woman younger than 35 in good health and CMV-seronegative.

This clone was found once. The chain is built from TRBV12-5 and TRBJ2-2; D might be TRBD1 (5 bases). The CDR3 covers 16 residues. V lost 5 bases and J 3 bases, leaving 16 bases between the germline ends. The germline V gene encodes CDR1 LGHNT and CDR2 FRNRAP. The CDR3 DNA sequence: TGTGCTAGTGGTGGGCTTTCAGGGCTTCACACCGGGGAGCTGTTTTTT. Amino acids: CASGGLSGLHTGELFF.

This chain connects TRBV6-1 to TRBJ2-3, with a weak D call TRBD1 (6 bases). Trimming took off 2 bases at V and 2 bases at J, with 14 bases between the two ends. Germline V gene sequence: CDR1 MNHNS, CDR2 SASEGT. This CDR3 has 16 amino acids. CDR3 protein: CASSELGPGATDTQYF. The CDR3 nucleotides are TGTGCCAGCAGTGAATTGGGCCCAGGGGCCACAGATACGCAGTATTTT.

This clone was detected only a few times. The chain links TRBV5-4 to TRBJ1-2, with D maybe TRBD1 (5 bases). Germline V gene data show CDR1 as SGHNT and CDR2 as YYREEE (reference sequence). The CDR3 spans 15 residues. The ends were cut back, 2 bases at V and 0 bases at J, with 11 bases in the middle. CDR3 sequence reads: CASSFGGVANYGYTF. The CDR3 DNA reads TGTGCCAGCAGCTTTGGGGGGGTAGCTAACTATGGCTACACCTTC. Full variable domain (missing parts from reference TRBV5-4 and TRBJ1-2): ETGVTQSPTHLIKTRGQQVTLRCSSQSGHNTVSWYQQALGQGPQFIFQYYREEENGRGNFPPRFSGLQFPNYSSELNVNALELDDSALYLCASSFGGVANYGYTFGSGTRLTVV.

The rearrangement links TRBV29-1 to TRBJ1-5; D remains unclear. The V end was cut by 7 bases, the J end by 9 bases, with 16 bases between. CDR1 is SQVTM, CDR2 ANQGSEA, per germline. This CDR3 spans 12 amino acids. The CDR3 region is CSAEGFLRPQHF. The CDR3 coding sequence is TGCAGCGCGGAGGGATTCTTGCGGCCCCAGCATTTT.

V usage is TRBV18 and J usage is TRBJ1-2; 8 bases agree with TRBD1. Trimming took 3 bases from V and 3 from J; bases not matched to a gene: 3. The CDR3 is 14 amino acids. Germline V lookup: CDR1 KGHSH, CDR2 LQKENI. Written as DNA, the CDR3 is TGTGCCAGCTCACCTACAGGGGGAGACTATGGCTACACCTTC. Translated: CASSPTGGDYGYTF.

This clone was seen a few times. CDR3 sequence (DNA): TGCGCCAGCAGCTTGGGACTAGAGTCAAAAACCGGGGAGCTGTTTTTT. It codes for CASSLGLESKTGELFF. The chain joins TRBV5-1 to TRBJ2-2, with D possibly TRBD2 on 6 matching bases. The CDR3 sequence is 16 residues long. CDR1 SGHRS and CDR2 YFSETQ come from the germline V gene. V dropped 0 bases and J dropped 5 bases, with 14 bases sitting between them.

This clone was seen a single time. The chain employs TRBV7-9 and TRBJ2-3; possibly TRBD1 for D (5 bases). Trimming left V 3 bases short and J 2 bases short, with 6 bases between. The CDR3 is 13 amino acids. Germline V gene sequence: CDR1 SEHNR, CDR2 FQNEAQ (reference sequence). CDR3: CASSLGLTDTQYF. CDR3 nucleotides: TGTGCCAGCAGCTTGGGGCTCACAGATACGCAGTATTTT.

The V and J genes are TRBV4-3 and TRBJ2-3; 9 bases line up with TRBD1. The CDR3 runs to 15 residues. Germline V gene lookup returns CDR1 LGHNA and CDR2 YSLEER. V lost 5 bases, J lost 1 base, and 4 bases stayed unmatched. The CDR3 loop reads CASSARDRGTDTQYF. CDR3 sequence (DNA): TGCGCCAGCAGCGCCCGGGACAGGGGCACAGATACGCAGTATTTT.

The chain recombines TRBV18 with TRBJ1-2, with TRBD1 as a possible D gene (6 bases). Germline CDR1 KGHSH, CDR2 LQKENI. The CDR3 has 11 residues. Trimming shortened V by 8 bases and J by 8 bases, and 12 bases separated the two germline ends. CDR3 sequence: CASVDRIGYTF. In DNA form, the CDR3 reads TGTGCCAGCGTCGACAGGATCGGCTACACCTTC. Looking up the rest from reference TRBV18 and TRBJ1-2 gives the full variable domain: NAGVMQNPRHLVRRRGQEARLRCSPMKGHSHVYWYRQLPEEGLKFMVYLQKENIIDESGMPKERFSAEFPKEGPSILRIQQVVRGDSAAYFCASVDRIGYTFGSGTRLTVV.

This rearrangement joins TRBV9 to TRBJ2-1; TRBD1 agrees at 7 bases. CDR1 SGDLS and CDR2 YYNGEE come from the germline V gene. Unmatched junction bases numbered 3, after V lost 0 bases and J lost 3 bases. CDR3 size: 15 residues. CDR3 sequence: CASSVDGDSYNEQFF. CDR3 sequence (DNA): TGTGCCAGCAGCGTAGATGGGGACAGCTACAATGAGCAGTTCTTC.

This chain links TRBV27 with TRBJ1-2; TRBD1 agrees at 8 bases. Trimming took 4 bases from V and 1 from J; bases not matched to a gene: 5. The CDR3 is 15 residues long. CDR1 and CDR2 from the germline V gene are MNHEY and SMNVEV (reference sequence). CDR3 nucleotides: TGTGCCAGCAGTTCCCAGGGGGCCGATAACTATGGCTACACCTTC. Protein product: CASSSQGADNYGYTF.

V usage is TRBV7-9 and J usage is TRBJ2-2; 7 bases line up with TRBD1. Germline V gene data show CDR1 as SEHNR and CDR2 as FQNEAQ (reference sequence). CDR3 size: 14 residues. V lost 5 bases, J lost 5 bases, and 5 bases stayed unmatched. CDR3 sequence reads: CASSPDRDTGELFF. The CDR3 coding sequence is TGTGCCAGCAGCCCCGACAGGGATACCGGGGAGCTGTTTTTT.

This clone showed up just a few times. The chain combines TRBV18 with TRBJ2-1; 8 bases agree with TRBD1. Per the germline V gene, CDR1 is KGHSH and CDR2 is LQKENI. The CDR3 runs 16 residues. The V gene end was trimmed by 3 bases and the J gene end by 1 base; junction bases not matched to a gene: 5. This CDR3 is CASSPPDRGSYNEQFF. The CDR3 coding sequence is TGTGCCAGCTCACCCCCCGACAGGGGTTCCTACAATGAGCAGTTCTTC.

In DNA form, the CDR3 reads TGTGCCAGTAGTAACGGACAGTGGCCCACTAACTATGGCTACACCTTC. Translation: CASSNGQWPTNYGYTF. V and J are TRBV19 and TRBJ1-2; a possible D gene is TRBD1 (6 bases). The germline gives CDR1 LNHDA, CDR2 SQIVND (reference sequence). The CDR3 length is 16 residues. V lost 4 bases and J lost 0, with 15 bases in between.